The T cell receptor beta chain described here comes from a study of blood T cell repertoires in COVID-19. In the study overall: Nucleic acid was either cDNA or gDNA, and it came from T cells, B-cell-depleted T cells, or PBMCs.

Produced via immunoSEQ multiplex PCR; TCRdb's table is partial and in-frame only. The repertoire has over 200,000 clones, approximately 90% of them found once; the top ten carry 2% to 3%. The CDR3 length is 16 residues. V was clipped by 4 bases and J by 6 bases; unmatched bases: 14. Germline lookup yields CDR1 SGHRS and CDR2 YFSETQ. The clonotype was recovered from a man younger than 40 with COVID-19, enrolled during active disease. The specimen sequenced was peripheral blood. V and J are TRBV5-1 and TRBJ2-7, with TRBD1 matching 9 bases. The CDR3 is CASSLGSGQGLREQYF. DNA for the CDR3: TGCGCCAGCAGCCTCGGATCGGGACAGGGCCTTCGCGAGCAGTACTTC.